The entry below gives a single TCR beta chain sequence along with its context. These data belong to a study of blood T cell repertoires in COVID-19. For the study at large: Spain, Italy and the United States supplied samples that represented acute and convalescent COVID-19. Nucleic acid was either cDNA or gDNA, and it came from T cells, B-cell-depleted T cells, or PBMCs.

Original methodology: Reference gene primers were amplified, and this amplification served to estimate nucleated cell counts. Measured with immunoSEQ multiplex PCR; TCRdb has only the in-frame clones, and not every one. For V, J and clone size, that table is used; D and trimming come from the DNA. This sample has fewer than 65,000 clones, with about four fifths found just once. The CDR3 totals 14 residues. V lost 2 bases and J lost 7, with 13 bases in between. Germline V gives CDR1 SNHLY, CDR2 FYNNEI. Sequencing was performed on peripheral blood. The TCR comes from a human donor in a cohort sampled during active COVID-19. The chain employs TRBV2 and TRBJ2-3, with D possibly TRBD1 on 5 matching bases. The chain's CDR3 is CASSETSSGYTQYF. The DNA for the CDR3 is TGTGCCAGCAGTGAAACATCGTCAGGGTATACGCAGTATTTT.